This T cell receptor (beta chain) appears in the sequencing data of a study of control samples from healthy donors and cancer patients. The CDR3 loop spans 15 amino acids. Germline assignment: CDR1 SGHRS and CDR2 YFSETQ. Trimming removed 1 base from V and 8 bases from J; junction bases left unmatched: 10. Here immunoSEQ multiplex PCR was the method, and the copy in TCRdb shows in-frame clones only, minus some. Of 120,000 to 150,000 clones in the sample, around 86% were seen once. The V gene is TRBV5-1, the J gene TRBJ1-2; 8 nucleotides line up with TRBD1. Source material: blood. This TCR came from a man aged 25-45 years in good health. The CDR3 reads CASSLSAGGQEGYTF. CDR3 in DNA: TGCGCCAGCAGCTTGTCTGCAGGGGGCCAGGAGGGCTACACCTTC.